The 10 T cell receptor beta chains below were found in one sample sequenced in a study of T cells in Graves' hyperthyroidism and ophthalmopathy. RNA transcripts yielded amplified TCR beta CDR3 regions. Initially, a first-round RT-PCR of the TCR CDR3 employed the HTBI primer set. TCRdb reprocessed the multiplex PCR reads with MiXCR, giving one entry per CDR3 protein. Of around 450,000 distinct CDR3 sequences in the sample, about an eighth were seen once. What was sequenced was blood. The origin of the receptors is a woman between 18 and 30 years old with Graves' hyperthyroidism.

The V gene is TRBV6-1, the J gene TRBJ2-7; 10 positions agree with TRBD2. Germline CDR1 reads MNHNS; CDR2 reads SASEGT. The V and J ends lost 8 bases and 7 bases, in that order; junction bases with no gene match: 8. This CDR3 is built from 13 residues. The CDR3 loop reads CASGQGLAREQYF. The CDR3 DNA reads as TGTGCCAGCGGACAGGGACTAGCGCGGGAGCAGTACTTC.

The sample holds one count of this clonotype. The rearrangement links TRBV7-2 to TRBJ2-2, with unresolved D. The V end was cut by 2 bases, the J end by 5 bases, with 9 bases between. This CDR3 has 14 amino acids. The V gene's germline CDR1 is SGHTA and CDR2 FQGNSA. The DNA for the CDR3 is TGTGCCAGCAGCTTACCGGACGGAACCGGGGAGCTGTTTTTT. Residues: CASSLPDGTGELFF. The complete variable domain, with remaining parts taken from reference TRBV7-2 and TRBJ2-2, reads GAGVSQSPSNKVTEKGKDVELRCDPISGHTALYWYRQSLGQGLEFLIYFQGNSAPDKSGLPSDRFSAERTGGSVSTLTIQRTQQEDSAVYLCASSLPDGTGELFFGEGSRLTVL.

This clonotype came up many times. The chain recombines TRBV28 with TRBJ2-5; the D gene is possibly TRBD2 (5 bases). Looked up from germline, CDR1 is MDHEN and CDR2 is SYDVKM. V dropped 8 bases and J dropped 4 bases, with 8 bases sitting between them. The CDR3 has 11 residues. Written as DNA, the CDR3 is TGTGCCAGCCTAGCTTTAGAGACCCAGTACTTC. This codes for CASLALETQYF.

This clonotype was picked up many times. The J gene is TRBJ1-4, the V gene TRBV20-1, with 7 bases aligning to TRBD1. CDR1 is DFQATT and CDR2 is SNEGSKA in the germline V gene (reference sequence). The length of the CDR3 is 12 residues. V shed 3 bases and J 8 bases; nucleotides not matched to a gene: 3. CDR3 bases: TGCAGTGCTAGCGGGACAGCCGAAAAACTGTTTTTT. Protein product: CSASGTAEKLFF.

This clonotype showed up just a few times. The J gene is TRBJ1-4, the V gene TRBV5-6; the D gene is possibly TRBD1 (5 bases). Looked up from germline, CDR1 is SGHDT and CDR2 is YYEEEE. V lost 3 bases and J lost 0, with 12 bases in between. The CDR3 loop spans 16 amino acids. CDR3 region: CASSSGVLATNEKLFF. The CDR3 DNA sequence: TGTGCCAGCAGCTCGGGGGTTCTGGCAACTAATGAAAAACTGTTTTTT. Variable domain in full (rest from reference TRBV5-6 and TRBJ1-4): DAGVTQSPTHLIKTRGQQVTLRCSPKSGHDTVSWYQQALGQGPQFIFQYYEEEERQRGNFPDRFSGHQFPNYSSELNVNALLLGDSALYLCASSSGVLATNEKLFFGSGTQLSVL.

This clonotype was seen ten or more times. The V and J genes are TRBV28 and TRBJ1-4; TRBD1 matches 8 bases. V lost 9 bases and J lost 8; bases outside the gene matches: 8. The CDR3 length is 13 residues. The V gene's germline CDR1 is MDHEN and CDR2 SYDVKM. The CDR3 loop is CASRTGGGEKLFF. In DNA, the CDR3 is TGTGCCAGTAGAACAGGGGGTGGCGAAAAACTGTTTTTT.

The chain uses TRBV7-9 and TRBJ2-3; the D gene is possibly TRBD2 (5 bases). Trimming shortened V by 2 bases and J by 9 bases, and 9 bases separated the two germline ends. CDR3 length: 12 amino acids. The V gene's germline CDR1 is SEHNR and CDR2 FQNEAQ (reference sequence). CDR3 sequence (DNA): TGTGCCAGCAGCTTATCGAGACTAACGCAGTATTTT. Translation: CASSLSRLTQYF.

There are many counts of this clonotype. The chain joins TRBV10-3 to TRBJ1-1, with TRBD1 as a possible D gene (5 bases). V was shortened by 6 bases and J by 0 bases, with 14 bases between the two germline ends. CDR1 is ENHRY and CDR2 is SYGVKD in the germline V gene. This CDR3 is 15 amino acids long. CDR3 region: CAIRAQGAMNTEAFF. The CDR3 nucleotides read TGTGCCATCAGGGCCCAGGGAGCCATGAACACTGAAGCTTTCTTT.

The table lists this clonotype with many counts. The chain recombines TRBV2 with TRBJ2-5; 7 bases are a match to TRBD1. This CDR3 region has 16 residues. The junction had 11 bases not matched to a gene; V was cut back by 6 bases and J by 1 base. CDR1 is SNHLY and CDR2 is FYNNEI in the germline V gene. The CDR3, as DNA: TGTGCCAGCAGCCTCCTCCGGGACAGATTCCAAGAGACCCAGTACTTC. It translates to CASSLLRDRFQETQYF.

This clonotype was detected many times. The chain has TRBV28 and TRBJ2-7; 11 bases match TRBD2. After removal of 7 bases from V and 6 bases from J, the junction contained 17 bases not matched to a gene. Germline V gene sequence: CDR1 MDHEN, CDR2 SYDVKM. The CDR3 spans 17 residues. Written as DNA, the CDR3 is TGTGCCAGCACCTCAGCCACTAGCGGGAGAGGAGCACCCGAGCAGTACTTC. Protein product: CASTSATSGRGAPEQYF.